What follows are 28 T cell receptor beta chains derived from one specimen sequenced in a study of shared clonotypes between healthy human individuals. This table comes from immunoSEQ multiplex PCR, and its TCRdb copy is limited to in-frame clones, with some not included. The sample lists 2.3 million or so clones, 80% to 95% seen once, with under 0.45% in the top ten. The specimen was naive CD4+ T cells from PBMCs. Stated subset: CD45RA+ positively selected. The receptors shown here come from a man between 18 and 29 years old in good health. Some clones in this sample may be carry-over from other donors' samples.

V usage is TRBV7-9 and J usage is TRBJ1-5; TRBD1 might be the D (6 bases). From germline, CDR1 is SEHNR and CDR2 FQNEAQ (reference sequence). There are 15 residues in the CDR3. With 5 bases removed from V and 2 bases from J, the gap between germline ends came to 13 bases. CDR3 DNA: TGTGCCAGCAGCCGTGACAGGTGGGGCAATCAGCCCCAGCATTTT. This codes for CASSRDRWGNQPQHF.

This clone was counted once. The J gene is TRBJ2-3, the V gene TRBV7-9; D is ambiguous. Trimming removed 5 bases from V and 6 bases from J, with 12 bases in between. The CDR3 runs 13 residues. Germline loops: CDR1 SEHNR, CDR2 FQNEAQ (reference sequence). The CDR3 bases are TGTGCCAGCAGCCCCCTCTACGCCGATACGCAGTATTTT. This codes for CASSPLYADTQYF.

The chain has TRBV14 and TRBJ2-3; unclear D gene. CDR1 and CDR2 from the germline V gene are SGHDN and FVKESK. The CDR3 loop spans 15 amino acids. The V end lost 3 bases, the J end lost 0 bases, and 10 bases lay between the germline ends. CDR3 nucleotide sequence: TGTGCCAGCAGCCATCGCGCCATGAGCACAGATACGCAGTATTTT. Amino acid sequence: CASSHRAMSTDTQYF.

The chain carries TRBV5-1 and TRBJ1-1, with unresolved D. The V gene lost 3 bases and the J gene lost 5 bases, with 20 bases spanning the gap. The CDR3 sequence is 16 residues long. The germline V gene encodes CDR1 SGHRS and CDR2 YFSETQ. The CDR3 sequence is CASSSGTGFGGTEAFF. The CDR3 DNA sequence: TGCGCCAGCAGCTCAGGTACCGGTTTTGGTGGGACTGAAGCTTTCTTT.

The chain uses TRBV7-3 and TRBJ2-3; D is unresolved. Trimming took off 4 bases at V and 0 bases at J, with 5 bases between the two ends. The CDR3 runs 13 residues. Germline lookup yields CDR1 SGHTA and CDR2 FQGTGA. CDR3: CASSYLSTDTQYF. CDR3 bases: TGTGCCAGCAGCTACCTTAGCACAGATACGCAGTATTTT.

Note on this clone: Other DNA variants within this sample encode the same CDR3. The V and J genes are TRBV29-1 and TRBJ2-3; 7 nucleotides line up with TRBD2. CDR3 length: 12 amino acids. Germline assignment: CDR1 SQVTM and CDR2 ANQGSEA. Trimming cost V 3 bases and J 3 bases; bases outside gene matches: 0. CDR3 coding DNA: TGCAGCGTTGAGCGGGGGACAGATACGCAGTATTTT. This translates into CSVERGTDTQYF.

This rearrangement joins TRBV28 to TRBJ2-7; TRBD1 matches at 11 bases. Germline V lookup: CDR1 MDHEN, CDR2 SYDVKM. V was pared by 2 bases and J by 7 bases, with 10 bases of the junction left unmatched. The CDR3 has 16 residues. The CDR3 reads CASSLGRDRGVWEQYF. CDR3 DNA sequence: TGTGCCAGCAGTTTAGGAAGGGACAGGGGGGTTTGGGAGCAGTACTTC.

Notes on this clone: Other DNA variants within this sample encode the same CDR3. The chain combines TRBV30 with TRBJ2-7, with 8 positions matching TRBD1. The CDR3 loop spans 12 amino acids. Germline values: CDR1 GTSNPN, CDR2 SVGIG (reference sequence). With 7 bases clipped from V and 1 base from J, the junction kept 3 bases outside the gene matches. The DNA of the CDR3 is TGTGCCTCCGGACAGGGATCCTACGAGCAGTACTTC. The encoded protein is CASGQGSYEQYF.

The chain recombines TRBV28 with TRBJ2-4; D could derive from TRBD1 or TRBD2 (5 bases each). The CDR3 has 16 residues. V shed 5 bases and J shed 0 bases, with 14 bases lying between them. CDR1 and CDR2 from the germline V gene are MDHEN and SYDVKM. The chain's CDR3 is CASSPVGVAAKNIQYF. The CDR3 DNA reads TGTGCCAGCAGTCCCGTGGGGGTAGCAGCCAAAAACATTCAGTACTTC.

The V gene is TRBV28, the J gene TRBJ1-2; the match to TRBD1 covers 9 bases. The CDR3 is 19 amino acids. Germline assignment: CDR1 MDHEN and CDR2 SYDVKM. J was trimmed by 4 bases and V by 4 bases; bases with no gene match: 19. The CDR3 region is CASSSPGGAGQGYSYGYTF. CDR3 bases: TGTGCCAGCAGTTCCCCCGGCGGGGCGGGACAGGGTTATAGCTATGGCTACACCTTC.

The chain combines TRBV9 with TRBJ1-2, with TRBD1 as a possible D gene (5 bases). Trimming pared 3 bases from V and 4 bases from J, leaving 16 bases between. The germline gives CDR1 SGDLS, CDR2 YYNGEE. The CDR3 is made up of 15 amino acids. CDR3 bases: TGTGCCAGCAGCGCCCTCGGGGGTTCTCTCTATGGCTACACCTTC. Translating it yields CASSALGGSLYGYTF.

The genes are TRBV28 and TRBJ2-7; 9 positions agree with TRBD1. The CDR3 runs to 14 residues. V lost 6 bases and J lost 3; bases outside the gene matches: 6. The V gene's germline CDR1 is MDHEN and CDR2 SYDVKM. The CDR3 is CASRLPGQGYEQYF. CDR3 in DNA: TGTGCCAGCAGGCTACCGGGACAGGGCTACGAGCAGTACTTC.

The chain uses TRBV12-1 and TRBJ2-7. TRBV12-1 is designated a pseudogene. The CDR3 is 13 amino acids. DNA of the CDR3: TGTGCCAGCAGCTTTAGGGACGTCGACGAGCAGTACTTC. Encoded protein: CASSFRDVDEQYF.

The chain couples TRBV27 to TRBJ1-1, with D possibly TRBD1 on 5 matching bases. Trimming cost V 6 bases and J 0 bases, with 11 bases left between them. CDR3 length: 14 amino acids. The germline V gene has CDR1 MNHEY and CDR2 SMNVEV (reference sequence). DNA of the CDR3: TGTGCCAGCAGGCCTCGACAGATGAACACTGAAGCTTTCTTT. This translates into CASRPRQMNTEAFF.

V is TRBV12-5 and J is TRBJ1-1; the D gene is possibly TRBD1 (5 bases). Trimming took off 7 bases at V and 7 bases at J, with 16 bases between the two ends. This CDR3 is 13 amino acids long. CDR1 is LGHNT and CDR2 is FRNRAP in the germline V gene. The CDR3 loop reads CASAPGTSFEAFF. The CDR3 DNA reads TGTGCTAGTGCCCCCGGGACGTCCTTTGAAGCTTTCTTT.

Of note for this clone: In the same sample, other DNA sequences code for this CDR3. The rearrangement uses TRBV7-9 and TRBJ1-3, with D possibly matching TRBD1 (5 bases). The germline V gene has CDR1 SEHNR and CDR2 FQNEAQ (reference sequence). Trimming cost V 5 bases and J 0 bases, with 8 bases left between them. The CDR3 is made up of 14 amino acids. CDR3 residues: CASSPTVSGNTIYF. CDR3 nucleotide sequence: TGTGCCAGCAGCCCGACAGTCTCTGGAAACACCATATATTTT.

This chain joins TRBV5-6 and TRBJ2-1; no reliable D call. Per germline, CDR1 SGHDT and CDR2 YYEEEE. V shed 0 bases and J shed 9 bases, with 7 bases lying between them. The CDR3 has 12 residues. DNA of the CDR3: TGTGCCAGCAGCTTGGCCGATGGTGAGCAGTTCTTC. Protein sequence: CASSLADGEQFF.

On this clone itself: Within the sample, other DNA sequences also encode this same CDR3. V gene TRBV28 combines with J gene TRBJ1-1; TRBD1 aligns across 7 bases. V shed 6 bases and J 11 bases; nucleotides not matched to a gene: 9. The germline V gene encodes CDR1 MDHEN and CDR2 SYDVKM. The CDR3 has 12 amino acids. The CDR3 region is CASSPIQGRAFF. CDR3 nucleotides: TGTGCCAGCAGCCCAATACAGGGGCGGGCTTTCTTT.

The chain links TRBV5-1 to TRBJ2-7, with TRBD2 matching over 7 bases. CDR3 length: 15 residues. V gave up 4 bases and J gave up 4 bases; unmatched junction bases: 11. CDR1 and CDR2 (germline): SGHRS, YFSETQ. This CDR3 is CASSTGRAPSYEQYF. In DNA, the CDR3 is TGCGCCAGCAGCACGGGGAGGGCCCCCTCTTACGAGCAGTACTTC. Full variable domain (outside the CDR3, taken from reference TRBV5-1 and TRBJ2-7): KAGVTQTPRYLIKTRGQQVTLSCSPISGHRSVSWYQQTPGQGLQFLFEYFSETQRNKGNFPGRFSGRQFSNSRSEMNVSTLELGDSALYLCASSTGRAPSYEQYFGPGTRLTVT.

The V gene is TRBV2, the J gene TRBJ2-2; D not resolved. This CDR3 is 14 amino acids long. Per the germline V gene, CDR1 is SNHLY and CDR2 is FYNNEI. Trimming removed 3 bases at V and 1 base at J, with 6 bases between. CDR3 loop: CASSEKRNTGELFF. The CDR3 DNA sequence: TGTGCCAGCAGTGAGAAGAGGAACACCGGGGAGCTGTTTTTT.

The chain combines TRBV6-1 with TRBJ1-4; D is unclear. This CDR3 contains 15 residues. With 1 base removed from V and 0 bases from J, the gap between germline ends came to 6 bases. The germline CDR1 and CDR2 sequences are MNHNS and SASEGT. The chain's CDR3 is CASSEGGTTNEKLFF. The CDR3 nucleotides are TGTGCCAGCAGTGAAGGGGGTACAACTAATGAAAAACTGTTTTTT.

This clone was picked up one time. The chain has TRBV6-6 and TRBJ2-5; TRBD2 is a possible D gene (6 bases). V lost 10 bases, J lost 5 bases, and 17 bases lay in between. The CDR3 extends over 13 amino acids. Germline CDR1 MNHNY, CDR2 SVGAGI (reference sequence). The CDR3 DNA is TGTGCCACCTCCCACGGGGGAGGCGAGACCCAGTACTTC. This codes for CATSHGGGETQYF.

This sequence joins TRBV28 and TRBJ1-5; TRBD1 aligns across 7 bases. Germline values: CDR1 MDHEN, CDR2 SYDVKM. J was trimmed by 7 bases and V by 3 bases; bases with no gene match: 9. The CDR3 spans 15 residues. The CDR3 spells CASSFSDRKVQPQHF. As DNA, the CDR3 is TGTGCCAGCAGTTTTTCGGACAGGAAGGTACAGCCCCAGCATTTT.

The chain has TRBV6-4 and TRBJ1-4; tentative D call: TRBD1 (6 bases). The CDR3 covers 16 residues. Germline V CDR1 and CDR2: MRHNA, SNTAGT. V dropped 6 bases and J dropped 3 bases, with 17 bases sitting between them. The CDR3 DNA reads as TGTGCCAGCAGAAACAGGGTTTCGCGGGCTAATGAAAAACTGTTTTTT. Its protein product is CASRNRVSRANEKLFF.

The genes are TRBV6-5 and TRBJ2-7, with D maybe TRBD1 (5 bases). Germline CDR1 and CDR2: MNHEY and SVGAGI. The CDR3 spans 13 residues. Trimming took off 2 bases at V and 12 bases at J, with 17 bases between the two ends. CDR3 in amino acids: CASSYDLWGARYF. CDR3 sequence (DNA): TGTGCCAGCAGTTACGACTTATGGGGCGCACGGTACTTC.

This chain uses TRBV27 with TRBJ2-2; maybe TRBD1 (6 bases). Germline lookup yields CDR1 MNHEY and CDR2 SMNVEV (reference sequence). This CDR3 is 18 amino acids long. The V end was cut by 4 bases, the J end by 1 base, with 19 bases between. The CDR3 DNA reads TGTGCCAGCAGTTGGGGCAGGGGTTCACGGGGGAACACCGGGGAGCTGTTTTTT. Encoded protein: CASSWGRGSRGNTGELFF.

This clone was detected once. This sample includes further DNA sequences coding for the same CDR3. The genes are TRBV29-1 and TRBJ2-5; 7 nucleotides align to TRBD1. CDR3 length equals 12 residues. The trim removed 7 bases at V and 1 base at J, leaving 3 bases unmatched. The germline V gene encodes CDR1 SQVTM and CDR2 ANQGSEA. In DNA, the CDR3 is TGCAGCGCCCGGACAGGCCAAGAGACCCAGTACTTC. Translating it yields CSARTGQETQYF.

The V call is TRBV6-5, the J call TRBJ1-5, with a possible D match to TRBD1 (6 bases). The CDR3 length is 15 residues. Germline V gives CDR1 MNHEY, CDR2 SVGAGI. Trimming removed 0 bases from V and 6 bases from J, with 12 bases in between. As DNA, the CDR3 is TGTGCCAGCAGTTACTCGCAGGGGTCCGCTCAGCCCCAGCATTTT. It yields the protein CASSYSQGSAQPQHF.